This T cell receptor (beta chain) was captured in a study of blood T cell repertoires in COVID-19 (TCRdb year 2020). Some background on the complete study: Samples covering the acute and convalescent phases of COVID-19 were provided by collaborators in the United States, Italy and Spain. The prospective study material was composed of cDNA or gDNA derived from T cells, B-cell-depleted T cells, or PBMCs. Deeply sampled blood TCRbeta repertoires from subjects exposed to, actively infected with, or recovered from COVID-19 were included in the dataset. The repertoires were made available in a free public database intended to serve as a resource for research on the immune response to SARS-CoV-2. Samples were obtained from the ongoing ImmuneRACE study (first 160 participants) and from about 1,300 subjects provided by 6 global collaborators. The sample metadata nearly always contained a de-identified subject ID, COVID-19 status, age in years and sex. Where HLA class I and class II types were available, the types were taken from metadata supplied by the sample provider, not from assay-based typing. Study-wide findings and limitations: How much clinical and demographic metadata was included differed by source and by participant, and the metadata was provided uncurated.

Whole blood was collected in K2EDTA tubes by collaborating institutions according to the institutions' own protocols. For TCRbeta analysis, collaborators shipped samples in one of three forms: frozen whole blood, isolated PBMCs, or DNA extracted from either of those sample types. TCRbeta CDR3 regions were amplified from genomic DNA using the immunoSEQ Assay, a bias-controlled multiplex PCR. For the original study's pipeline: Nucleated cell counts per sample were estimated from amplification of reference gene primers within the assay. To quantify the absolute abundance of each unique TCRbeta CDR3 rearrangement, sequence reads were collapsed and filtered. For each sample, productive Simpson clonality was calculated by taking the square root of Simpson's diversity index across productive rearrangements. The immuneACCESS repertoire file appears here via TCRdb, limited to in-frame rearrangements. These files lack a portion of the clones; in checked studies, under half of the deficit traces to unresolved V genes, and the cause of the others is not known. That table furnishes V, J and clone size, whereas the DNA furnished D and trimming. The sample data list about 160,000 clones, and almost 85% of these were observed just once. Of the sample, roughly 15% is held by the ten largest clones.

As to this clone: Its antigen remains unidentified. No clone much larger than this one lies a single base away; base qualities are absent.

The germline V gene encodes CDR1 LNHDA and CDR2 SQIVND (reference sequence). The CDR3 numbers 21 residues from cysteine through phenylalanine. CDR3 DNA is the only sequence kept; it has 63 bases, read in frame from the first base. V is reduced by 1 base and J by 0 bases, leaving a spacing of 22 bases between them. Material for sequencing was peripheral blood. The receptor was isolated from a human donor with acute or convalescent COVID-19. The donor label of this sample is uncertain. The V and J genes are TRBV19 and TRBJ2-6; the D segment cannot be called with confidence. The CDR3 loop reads CASSIVDFSTTISSGANVLTF. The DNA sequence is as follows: TGTGCCAGTAGTATAGTCGATTTCTCGACAACGATTAGCTCTGGGGCCAACGTCCTGACTTTC.